This TCR beta chain appears in the sequencing data of a study of CD8+CD57+ T cells in acquired aplastic anemia. Study-level background: Healthy donors averaged roughly 11 million reads for CD4+ cells.

Researchers used genomic DNA as the template to profile TCR beta VDJ and CDR3. TCRdb re-called the reads with MiXCR, one entry per CDR3 protein. The sample carries about 110,000 distinct CDR3 sequences, 51% recorded once. Study findings and constraints: There were around 28 CD8+ CDR3 sequences that occurred in both patients and controls.

The CDR3 runs to 14 residues. CDR1 is SGHTA and CDR2 is FQGTGA in the germline V gene. The germline V and J ends were trimmed by 5 bases and 1 base, with 11 bases remaining between them. On this clonotype itself: Its antigen is unknown.

Sequenced material: sorted CD4+, CD8+, or CD8+CD57+ T cells (not recorded which) from PBMCs. This sequence originates from a human donor in good health, serving as a control. The genes are TRBV7-3 and TRBJ1-1; tentatively, D is TRBD1 (5 bases). DNA for the CDR3: TGTGCCAGCAGCATCGCAGGGCCGAACACTGAAGCTTTCTTT. This translates into CASSIAGPNTEAFF.